Listed here are 13 T cell receptor beta chains from one sample, sequenced in a study of blood T cells in healthy people across ages. Primers used in a second PCR of roughly 7 to 12 cycles were a sample-barcoded 5' primer and a J-beta primer mix. TCRdb processed the 5' RACE reads anew with MiXCR; each CDR3 protein has one entry. The table has approximately 790,000 distinct CDR3 sequences, approximately 67% seen once. Sequences were obtained from blood. These receptors were obtained from a man aged 25-45 years in good health.

V and J are TRBV2 and TRBJ1-5, with D possibly being TRBD1 (5 bases). Germline loops: CDR1 SNHLY, CDR2 FYNNEI. The CDR3 covers 13 residues. V lost 9 bases, J lost 2 bases, and 11 bases lay in between. In DNA form, the CDR3 reads TGTGCCAGTATAGGGGTCCGCAATCAGCCCCAGCATTTT. Translated, it gives CASIGVRNQPQHF.

Only one count was recorded for this clonotype. The chain uses TRBV7-2 and TRBJ2-4, with TRBD1 matching 8 bases. With 5 bases clipped from V and 15 bases from J, the junction kept 12 bases outside the gene matches. CDR1 and CDR2 from the germline V gene are SGHTA and FQGNSA. The CDR3 is 13 residues long. CDR3 DNA: TGTGCCAGCAGCCCCTACAGGGGGTCTTGGGTGTACTTC. It codes for CASSPYRGSWVYF.

The chain joins TRBV15 to TRBJ2-5; 8 bases align to TRBD2. The CDR3 has 12 residues. V gave up 5 bases and J gave up 8 bases; unmatched junction bases: 4. Germline V CDR1 and CDR2: LNHNV, YYDKDF (reference sequence). The CDR3 region is CATSPGGGTQYF. The CDR3, as DNA: TGTGCCACCAGCCCGGGAGGGGGTACCCAGTACTTC.

This rearrangement joins TRBV5-6 to TRBJ1-1, with D hard to call. CDR3 length: 15 residues. Germline assignment: CDR1 SGHDT and CDR2 YYEEEE. The germline V and J ends were trimmed by 5 bases and 1 base, with 15 bases remaining between them. The CDR3 loop is CASRSPQHQNTEAFF. As DNA, the CDR3 is TGTGCCAGCAGATCTCCACAGCACCAGAACACTGAAGCTTTCTTT.

This clonotype was seen a handful of times. The rearrangement joins TRBV5-1 to TRBJ2-7; 9 nucleotides agree with TRBD1. V lost 4 bases and J lost 0; bases outside the gene matches: 2. The CDR3 length is 14 residues. CDR1 SGHRS and CDR2 YFSETQ come from the germline V gene. The CDR3, as DNA: TGCGCCAGCAGCATGGGACAGGGCTCCTACGAGCAGTACTTC. Translating it yields CASSMGQGSYEQYF. The variable domain in full, completed from reference TRBV5-1 and TRBJ2-7, reads KAGVTQTPRYLIKTRGQQVTLSCSPISGHRSVSWYQQTPGQGLQFLFEYFSETQRNKGNFPGRFSGRQFSNSRSEMNVSTLELGDSALYLCASSMGQGSYEQYFGPGTRLTVT.

The chain carries TRBV6-2 or TRBV6-3 and TRBJ2-1; D possibly corresponds to TRBD2 (5 bases). The CDR3 is 15 amino acids. Between the trimmed V and J ends, which lost 5 bases and 1 base, there was a span of 12 bases. The germline CDR1 and CDR2 sequences are MNHEY and SVGEGT. CDR3 in DNA: TGTGCCAGCAGTAAAGGGCCGGGATCCTACAATGAGCAGTTCTTC. This translates into CASSKGPGSYNEQFF.

This clonotype was observed a handful of times. The chain is built from TRBV29-1 and TRBJ2-1; 9 nucleotides line up with TRBD2. J lost 11 bases, V lost 1 base, and 6 bases had no gene match. The CDR3 has 13 residues. Germline lookup yields CDR1 SQVTM and CDR2 ANQGSEA. The CDR3 DNA reads TGCAGCGTTGAAGGTCTAGCGGGGCAACAGCAGTTCTTC. It translates to CSVEGLAGQQQFF.

The chain combines TRBV20-1 with TRBJ2-5, with 11 bases aligning to TRBD2. The J segment lost 5 bases and the V segment lost 6 bases, leaving 8 bases of the junction unmatched. The germline V gene has CDR1 DFQATT and CDR2 SNEGSKA (reference sequence). This CDR3 spans 14 amino acids. CDR3 sequence: CSAQTSGEVETQYF. The CDR3 nucleotides are TGCAGTGCCCAGACTAGCGGGGAGGTGGAGACCCAGTACTTC.

The chain uses TRBV9 and TRBJ2-7; D possibly corresponds to TRBD2 (5 bases). V was cut by 0 bases and J by 2 bases, with 15 bases left in between. There are 16 residues in the CDR3. Germline loops: CDR1 SGDLS, CDR2 YYNGEE. The CDR3 region is CASSVGRGKGAYEQYF. CDR3 bases: TGTGCCAGCAGCGTAGGTCGAGGGAAGGGTGCCTACGAGCAGTACTTC. The complete variable domain, with remaining parts taken from reference TRBV9 and TRBJ2-7, reads DSGVTQTPKHLITATGQRVTLRCSPRSGDLSVYWYQQSLDQGLQFLIQYYNGEERAKGNILERFSAQQFPDLHSELNLSSLELGDSALYFCASSVGRGKGAYEQYFGPGTRLTVT.

V gene TRBV4-3 combines with J gene TRBJ1-6; possibly TRBD1 for D (5 bases). The germline gives CDR1 LGHNA, CDR2 YSLEER. The V end was cut by 1 base, the J end by 14 bases, with 21 bases between. The CDR3 contains 16 residues. The CDR3 region has the DNA TGCGCCAGCAGCCAAGTTCGCGAACTGGGGGTTAGGGCCCTCCACTTT. Translated, it gives CASSQVRELGVRALHF.

This clonotype occurred a few times. The V gene is TRBV6-6, the J gene TRBJ2-3, with D possibly TRBD1 on 6 matching bases. Germline CDR1 MNHNY, CDR2 SVGAGI (reference sequence). V was shortened by 8 bases and J by 2 bases, with 20 bases between the two germline ends. The CDR3 runs to 16 residues. The CDR3 protein is CASPPLGQKHTDTQYF. The CDR3 DNA is TGTGCCAGCCCACCACTAGGACAGAAACACACAGATACGCAGTATTTT.

This clonotype has more than one count but fewer than ten. This chain links TRBV4-3 with TRBJ2-7, with D possibly matching TRBD2 (6 bases). CDR3 length: 16 amino acids. V lost 1 base to trimming and J lost 10 bases, with 23 bases between them. Looked up from germline, CDR1 is LGHNA and CDR2 is YSLEER. This chain's CDR3 is CASSQVYGTARGIQYF. Written as DNA, the CDR3 is TGCGCCAGCAGCCAAGTCTACGGGACTGCGCGTGGGATCCAGTACTTC.

The chain is built from TRBV6-2 or TRBV6-3 and TRBJ2-3, with 7 nucleotides matching TRBD1. The CDR3 has 16 residues. Germline V gene lookup returns CDR1 MNHEY and CDR2 SVGEGT. V dropped 5 bases and J dropped 1; count of bases not matched to a gene: 9. For the CDR3, the DNA is TGTGCCAGCAGTCCGGGACAGCCTGCGGGCACAGATACGCAGTATTTT. This encodes CASSPGQPAGTDTQYF.